This T cell receptor beta chain was documented in a study of blood T cell repertoires in COVID-19. Study-wide background: Whether acute or convalescent, the COVID-19 samples came from the United States, Italy and Spain. From T cells, B-cell-depleted T cells, or PBMCs came the material, which was cDNA or gDNA.

A remark on this clone: The junction differs from germline at one of its ends, possibly a read error.

The CDR3 has 15 residues. Germline CDR1 KGHSH, CDR2 LQKENI. Only in-frame clones appear in the TCRdb table, and some are missing; sequencing was by immunoSEQ multiplex PCR. The sample includes approximately 110,000 clones, roughly 84% seen only once; the top ten take roughly 7.7%. This TCR derives from a woman aged 80 or over with active or convalescent COVID-19. The chain carries TRBV18 and TRBJ2-3; 7 bases match TRBD1. The specimen was peripheral blood. This chain's CDR3 is CASSPSQGGTDTQYF. The DNA for the CDR3 is TGTGCCAGTTCACCGTCCCAGGGGGGCACAGATACGCAGTATTTT.